This T cell receptor (beta chain) originates from a study of blood T cells in healthy people across ages. A second PCR of roughly 7 to 11 cycles used a sample-barcoded 5' primer and a J-beta primer mix. TCRdb itself ran the 5' RACE reads through MiXCR, one entry per CDR3 protein. The top ten hold approximately 19% of the sample, which has about 1 million distinct CDR3 sequences, under 45% seen once. Per germline, CDR1 LGHNA and CDR2 YSLEER. V lost 2 bases to trimming and J lost 8 bases, with 18 bases between them. The CDR3 is made up of 15 amino acids. This sequence was found in a woman between 55 and 75 years old in good health. The chain is built from TRBV4-3 and TRBJ1-2; no clear D gene. The sequenced material came from blood. The CDR3 loop reads CASSQNRHGVGGYTF. CDR3 coding DNA: TGCGCCAGCAGCCAAAACCGACATGGGGTGGGGGGCTACACCTTC.